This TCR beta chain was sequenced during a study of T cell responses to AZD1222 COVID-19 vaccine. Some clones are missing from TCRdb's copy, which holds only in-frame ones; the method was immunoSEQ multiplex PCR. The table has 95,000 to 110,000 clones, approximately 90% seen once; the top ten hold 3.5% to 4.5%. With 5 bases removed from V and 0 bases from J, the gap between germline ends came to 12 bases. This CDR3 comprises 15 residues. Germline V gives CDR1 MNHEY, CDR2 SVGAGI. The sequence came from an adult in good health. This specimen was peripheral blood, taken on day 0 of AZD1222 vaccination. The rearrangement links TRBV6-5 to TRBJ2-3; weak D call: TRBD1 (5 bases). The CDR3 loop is CASSREGQSTDTQYF. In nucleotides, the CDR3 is TGTGCCAGCAGTAGGGAAGGACAAAGCACAGATACGCAGTATTTT.